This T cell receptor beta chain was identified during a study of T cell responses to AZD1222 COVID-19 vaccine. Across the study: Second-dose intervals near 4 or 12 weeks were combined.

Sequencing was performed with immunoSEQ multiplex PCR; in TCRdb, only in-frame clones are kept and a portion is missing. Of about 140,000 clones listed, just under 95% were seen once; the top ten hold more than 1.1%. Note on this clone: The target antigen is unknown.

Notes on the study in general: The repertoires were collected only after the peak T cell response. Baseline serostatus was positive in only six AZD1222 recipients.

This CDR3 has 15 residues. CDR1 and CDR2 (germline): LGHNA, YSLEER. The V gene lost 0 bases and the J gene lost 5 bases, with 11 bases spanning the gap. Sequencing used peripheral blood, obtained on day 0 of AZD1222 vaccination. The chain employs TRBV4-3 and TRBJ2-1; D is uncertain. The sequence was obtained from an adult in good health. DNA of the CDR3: TGCGCCAGCAGCCAAGATATCCGCCCGGACAATGAGCAGTTCTTC. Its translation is CASSQDIRPDNEQFF.